Listed below are T cell receptor beta chains from one sample, sequenced in a study of CD8 T cells in Susac syndrome. MiXCR, run by TCRdb on the immunoSEQ multiplex PCR reads, gives a single entry per CDR3 protein. The table includes hundreds of thousands of distinct CDR3 sequences, about 94% detected once. Sequencing input: CD4+ T cells from PBMCs. These receptors came from a human donor with Susac syndrome. Both conserved end residues are part of each CDR3. The order of the fields is J gene, clone size, V gene, D gene, CDR3 protein, CDR3 DNA. D genes are given only for firm matches. Part of the rows lack a size; the others show once, few, many or a class for expanded clones.

TRBJ2-3 | . | TRBV6-2/TRBV6-3 | . | CASSHGNTQYF | TGTGCCAGCAGCCACGGAAATACGCAGTATTTT
TRBJ1-2 | . | TRBV20-1 | TRBD1 | CSARVGDSWYYTF | TGCAGTGCTAGAGTGGGGGACAGCTGGTATTACACCTTC
TRBJ2-1 | . | TRBV6-2/TRBV6-3 | TRBD2 | CASNGPRPGLAGLGQFF | TGTGCCAGCAACGGTCCCAGACCAGGACTAGCGGGGCTGGGGCAGTTCTTC
TRBJ1-2 | few | TRBV12-3/TRBV12-4 | . | CASSFQNYGYTF | TGTGCCAGCAGTTTCCAGAACTATGGCTACACCTTC
TRBJ2-7 | . | TRBV20-1 | TRBD2 | CSARPSGSSYEQYF | TGCAGTGCTAGACCTAGCGGGAGCTCCTACGAGCAGTACTTC
TRBJ2-7 | once | TRBV30 | . | CAWDRSSYEQYF | TGTGCCTGGGACAGGAGCTCCTACGAGCAGTACTTC
TRBJ1-6 | . | TRBV3-1 | TRBD1 | CASSQELGQGLRDSPLHF | TGTGCCAGCAGCCAAGAACTAGGACAGGGGTTACGTGATTCACCCCTCCACTTT
TRBJ1-1 | . | TRBV6-1 | . | CASRKATGSPEAFF | TGTGCCAGCAGGAAAGCCACTGGTTCCCCTGAAGCTTTCTTT
TRBJ2-2 | . | TRBV6-1 | TRBD2 | CASMILTPTSGGVTGELFF | TGTGCCAGCATGATCCTGACCCCGACTAGCGGGGGGGTCACCGGGGAGCTGTTTTTT
TRBJ2-3 | . | TRBV24-1 | . | CATSRGGLSTDTQYF | TGTGCCACCTCGCGCGGGGGCCTGAGCACAGATACGCAGTATTTT
TRBJ2-7 | . | TRBV28 | TRBD1 | CASIMQRTGDYEQYF | TGTGCCAGCATTATGCAACGGACAGGCGACTACGAGCAGTACTTC
TRBJ1-2 | . | TRBV5-1 | TRBD1 | CASSPRTGERDGYTF | TGCGCCAGCAGCCCCCGGACAGGGGAAAGGGATGGCTACACCTTC
TRBJ2-2 | . | TRBV6-5 | . | CASSSVAGPTGELFF | TGTGCCAGCAGTTCGGTGGCAGGGCCCACCGGGGAGCTGTTTTTT
TRBJ2-5 | . | TRBV20-1 | TRBD2 | CSASRPSGEGETQYF | TGCAGTGCTAGTAGACCTAGCGGCGAAGGAGAGACCCAGTACTTC
TRBJ1-5 | . | TRBV27 | TRBD1 | CASRGDRAGNQPQHF | TGTGCCAGCAGGGGCGACAGGGCGGGCAATCAGCCCCAGCATTTT
TRBJ2-5 | . | TRBV20-1 | TRBD2 | CSARVISGETQYF | TGCAGTGCTAGAGTAATTAGCGGGGAGACCCAGTACTTC
TRBJ2-2 | once | TRBV29-1 | . | CSVGGANLGELFF | TGCAGCGTAGGGGGGGCAAATCTCGGGGAGCTGTTTTTT
TRBJ1-1 | . | TRBV7-2 | TRBD1 | CASRTGATEAFF | TGTGCCAGCAGGACAGGGGCCACTGAAGCTTTCTTT
TRBJ1-5 | few | TRBV12-3/TRBV12-4 | . | CASSLRPNQPQHF | TGTGCCAGCAGTTTACGGCCCAATCAGCCCCAGCATTTT
TRBJ2-1 | . | TRBV9 | . | CASSESTAYNEQFF | TGTGCCAGCAGCGAGAGCACCGCCTACAATGAGCAGTTCTTC
TRBJ1-5 | . | TRBV6-2/TRBV6-3 | . | CASSSALSSNQPQHF | TGTGCCAGCAGCTCCGCGCTGTCCAGCAATCAGCCCCAGCATTTT
TRBJ2-3 | . | TRBV5-6 | . | CASSFQGSTDTQYF | TGTGCCAGCAGCTTTCAGGGGTCCACAGATACGCAGTATTTT
TRBJ2-7 | . | TRBV20-1 | TRBD1 | CSARRDRVTYEQYF | TGCAGTGCCAGGCGGGACAGGGTCACCTACGAGCAGTACTTC
TRBJ1-3 | . | TRBV18 | . | CASSTLPLANTIYF | TGTGCCAGCTCAACACTTCCCCTCGCAAACACCATATATTTT
TRBJ2-3 | . | TRBV3-1 | TRBD2 | CASSQEWASGGQVDTQYF | TGTGCCAGCAGCCAAGAATGGGCTAGCGGGGGGCAGGTGGATACGCAGTATTTT
TRBJ1-5 | once | TRBV4-1 | TRBD1 | CASSPILGDRGSQPQHF | TGCGCCAGCAGCCCCATTCTCGGGGACAGGGGAAGTCAGCCCCAGCATTTT
TRBJ2-3 | . | TRBV6-6 | . | CASSYSKHTDTQYF | TGTGCCAGCAGTTACTCGAAGCACACAGATACGCAGTATTTT
TRBJ1-2 | . | TRBV29-1 | TRBD1 | CSVVGDRGNYGYTF | TGCAGCGTTGTGGGGGACAGGGGAAACTATGGCTACACCTTC
TRBJ2-5 | . | TRBV7-2 | . | CASGALGGETQYF | TGTGCCAGCGGAGCCCTGGGGGGAGAGACCCAGTACTTC
TRBJ2-5 | . | TRBV7-8 | . | CASWGVQETQYF | TGTGCCAGCTGGGGGGTCCAAGAGACCCAGTACTTC